The clone carrying this T cell receptor (beta chain) appeared a single time. The sample originates from a study of T cell changes during pregnancy in multiple sclerosis. This table comes from immunoSEQ multiplex PCR, and its TCRdb copy is limited to in-frame clones, with some not included. Of 90,000 to 120,000 clones listed, around 90% were seen once; the top ten hold approximately 1.2%. Germline V gene lookup returns CDR1 SEHNR and CDR2 FQNEAQ (reference sequence). CDR3 length: 14 amino acids. V lost 2 bases, J lost 0 bases, and 7 bases lay in between. This sample comprised peripheral blood, obtained in the second trimester of pregnancy. The clonotype originates from a female donor with multiple sclerosis, enrolled in a pregnancy study. V and J are TRBV7-9 and TRBJ1-2; unclear D gene. The chain's CDR3 is CASSLMAANYGYTF. DNA for the CDR3: TGTGCCAGCAGCTTAATGGCAGCTAACTATGGCTACACCTTC.